This T cell receptor gamma chain was documented in a study of fetal and pediatric gammadelta thymocytes (dated by TCRdb to about 2022). Notes on the research overall: To strengthen a single-cell study of gammadelta thymocyte development, the researchers used bulk gammadelta thymocyte repertoires that mixed previously published data with newly generated, unpublished data. Bulk gammadelta thymocyte repertoires combined previously published data (refs 27,28) with unpublished data. In total, the bulk gammadelta thymocyte repertoire set covered 10 subjects, made up of 7 pediatric thymus donors and 3 fetal thymus donors. Bulk TCR repertoire data were added to increase subject numbers and strengthen the CDR3 publicity analysis. Overall study outcomes, separate from this receptor: Compared with post-natal repertoires, fetal gammadelta thymocyte repertoires were previously reported to be enriched for TRDV2, TRGV8 and TRGV9 usage, low N additions and public CDR3s.

The run used an Illumina MiSeq. Per the original workflow: For publicity analysis, the Vgamma9Vdelta2 and nonVgamma9Vdelta2 bulk CDR3 files of each subject were merged into one combined repertoire per subject. CDR3 publicity was given a score from 0 to 19 by checking each amino acid sequence across 9 single-cell datasets and 10 bulk repertoires with base R and dplyr. Identical DNA sequences were merged into single rows after TCRdb reprocessed the public reads with CATT. V and J calls and clone size were set by TCRdb, not the authors. This sample gives some 390 gamma-chain clones in total; approximately 4.8% of them show up just once. 10% to 15% of the sample goes to the ten largest clones. Looking up the germline V gene (reference sequence) yields CDR1 VTNTFY and CDR2 YDVSTARD. Clipping removes 4 bases from V and 12 bases from J, with 6 as the unmatched junction base count. The CDR3 starts with the cysteine, ends with the phenylalanine, and has 10 residues. Only CDR3 DNA remains: 30 bases, in frame from the first base.

Thymocytes were stained with Zombie NIR viability dye and antibodies against CD3 (UCHT1), TCRgammadelta (11F2), TCRVgamma9 (IMMU360) and TCRVdelta2 (IMMU389). TRD and TRG CDR3 repertoires were generated in bulk, separately, from sorted Vgamma9Vdelta2 and nonVgamma9Vdelta2 gammadelta thymocytes obtained from human fetal and pediatric thymuses. Pediatric thymus tissue was collected in Belgium from children having cardiac surgery. The ages of the pediatric thymus donors in the study ranged between about 1 and 12 years. Thymic cell suspensions were prepared from fetal and post-natal thymuses as described previously. NonVgamma9Vdelta2 thymocytes were sorted as CD3+ gammadeltaTCR+ cells lacking the Vgamma9+Vdelta2+ phenotype. Cell sorting was done on a FACS Aria III cell sorter (BD Biosciences). By how much of the sample it makes up, this clone is large (0.1 to 1%). No cognate antigen has been identified for it. Per-base quality was not reported, and no clone a single base away is much larger than it.

This chain is built from TRGV3 and TRGJ1 or TRGJ2. Sequencing used non-Vgamma9Vdelta2 gamma-delta T cells from the thymus. The cell subset or site tag for this specimen amounts to: CD3+gammadeltaTCR+ thymocytes not co-expressing Vgamma9 and Vdelta2. This TCR was sampled from a child who underwent cardiac surgery and was recorded as healthy. The sequenced DNA: TGTGCCACCTGGGAGAGTTTGAAACTCTTT. Translation gives CATWESLKLF.